This TCR beta chain was obtained from a study of T cell changes during pregnancy in multiple sclerosis. Clones were read by immunoSEQ multiplex PCR, and TCRdb kept only the in-frame ones, dropping some. This sample has approximately 32,000 clones, with roughly nine tenths found just once. After removal of 2 bases from V and 4 bases from J, the junction contained 7 bases not matched to a gene. This CDR3 has 15 residues. Germline assignment: CDR1 MNHNS and CDR2 SASEGT. The source is a female donor in good health, enrolled as a control in a pregnancy study. This specimen was peripheral blood, taken in the third trimester of pregnancy. This chain uses TRBV6-1 with TRBJ1-1; 7 positions agree with TRBD1. In nucleotides, the CDR3 is TGTGCCAGCAGTGAACAGACAGGGAATCCCACTGAAGCTTTCTTT. It specifies CASSEQTGNPTEAFF.